This entry features one T cell receptor beta chain sequence. This clone was recorded once. Its antigen remains unidentified. No base qualities exist here, and no much larger clone lies one base off it. The data were obtained in a study of cytomegalovirus exposure and HLA in healthy donors (dated by TCRdb to 2017 to 2019). About the full investigation: In an earlier analysis of roughly 500 of the donors, less than 350 Gb of sequence data and some 120 million unique TCR beta sequences from 150 million to 200 million T cells were reported. Roughly 5 DR-DQ haplotypes were handled as single units for association and clustering because linkage in the cohort was strong. Genome-wide SNP genotypes for about three fifths of the roughly 700 donors were used in a later genetic analysis, which treated that subset as a discovery cohort. On average, 235,054 unique TCR beta nucleotide sequences were sequenced per donor among a few hundred genotyped donors of the cohort, with roughly 18% of those sequences being non-productive. Of the approximately 400 genotyped donors, 75% to 85% were placed in the genetic ancestry cluster associated with self-reported Caucasian donors. The study used immunosequencing to profile the T cell repertoires of several hundred subjects and linked those repertoires to cytomegalovirus serostatus. To study patterns of TCR occurrence, a later analysis re-analyzed previously published TCR beta repertoires from 500 to 850 donors and added high-resolution HLA genotyping. In addition to the first cohort of about 650 subjects, a separate validation cohort of some 120 different subjects was used. Rather than drawing on any new phenotypic data, the later analysis identified candidate immune exposures from TCR beta sequences and the way those sequences occurred across donors. Donor age, sex, ethnicity and CMV serostatus were collected together with the repertoire data. HLA typing included class I and class II loci at four-digit resolution. The study aimed to test whether cataloging public T cell receptors could reveal signatures of past pathogen exposure. To predict cytomegalovirus infection status, the study combined high-throughput TCR immunosequencing, statistical association of individual TCRs with disease status, and machine learning. The number of typed donors differed by locus: roughly 629-640 for A, B, C, DRB1 and DQB1; 522 for DQA1; around 580 for DPA1; and some 450 for DPB1. In an earlier analysis of 500 to 650 of the donors, high-throughput TCR beta sequencing was used to judge whether each TCR beta V gene segment behaved as functional or pseudogenic. An early release covering roughly 600 HLA-typed donors comprised roughly 300 gigabases of sequencing data and approximately 85 million unique TCR sequences. All discovery cohort repertoires had been generated on a single sequencing platform. Findings and caveats that apply to the study as a whole: A later analysis found that most CMV-associated TCR beta chains appeared HLA-restricted, with HLA associations seemingly driven largely by CMV exposure. CMV serostatus was the only immune exposure information available for the cohort. A further reported finding was that TCR beta sequences accurately predicted the HLA-A and HLA-B alleles for most subjects in the first cohort. In a later genetic analysis, a missense DCLRE1C variant was associated with V-gene and J-gene trimming of TCR beta chains, and the association was replicated in an independent cohort. This cohort had only TCR beta chains sequenced, and the lack of alpha or paired-chain data limited which features could be detected. When HLA alleles, especially DR and DQ, strongly co-occurred, TCR associations were difficult to assign to individual alleles. According to a later analysis, parvovirus B19, influenza, CMV and Epstein-Barr virus appeared linked to several top co-occurrence clusters. Some IMGT-functional V segments, including TRBV6-2 and TRBV6-3, could not be told apart with the 87-base-pair reads, so those segments were excluded. In a later analysis, the rate of TCR association differed among HLA loci, with DRB1 alleles having the most associated TCRs and HLA-C alleles having the fewest. At a false discovery rate of 0.05, a later analysis linked roughly 17,000 TCR beta sequences to specific HLA alleles. The study gave a list of some 150 TCR beta chains associated with cytomegalovirus. The classifier was reported to diagnose cytomegalovirus status with high specificity and sensitivity in both the original and validation cohorts. Roughly uniform sequencing depth across donors was assumed in presence/absence analyses, although this assumption may not hold. Because counts were too low, under 20 rarely observed V segments, including chromosome 9 orphons, were left out of the earlier analysis of approximately 500 of the donors. While some public TCRs were present in many individuals, most TCR sequences turned up only very rarely across donors. A cluster of highly shared sequence variants was judged likely to represent a technical artifact of the sequencing pipeline. In vitro tests confirmed that three of the cytomegalovirus-associated TCR beta chains recognize cytomegalovirus antigens. It was suggested by the authors that the approach could potentially be generalized to other disease states and immunological phenotypes. Because some donors lacked HLA typing at each locus, the association tests relied only on the typed subset. Linkage disequilibrium might explain the correlated functional status among segregating V segments, but an unknown experimental factor could not be excluded. In an earlier analysis of some 640 of the donors, most TCR beta V segments were observed in productive rearrangements about 87% or about 30% of the time, broadly matching IMGT annotations. In a later genetic analysis, fewer N-insertions in productive TCRs were reported among donors in an Asian-associated ancestry cluster than the approximately 670-donor mean. Compared with equally common non-associated chains, HLA-associated TCR beta chains in a later analysis were more clonally expanded and had lower generation probabilities.

Library method: the immunoSEQ multiplex PCR assay. For the multiplex PCR, a mixture combining 60 forward primers for TCR Vbeta segments and 13 reverse primers for TCR Jbeta segments was used. Amplification of the CDR3 region of rearranged TCR beta genes was performed with a multiplex PCR assay on genomic DNA. Amplified TCR beta libraries were sequenced as 87-base-pair reads on the Illumina HiSeq System. The authors processed their data as follows. Across the 640 or so repertoires, a later analysis counted around 80 million unique TCR beta chains, approximately 10 million of which were shared by at least two donors. A nearest-neighbor algorithm error-corrected the raw reads and collapsed the reads into unique sequences, merging closely related sequences to remove PCR and sequencing errors. CDR3 sequences were aligned to IMGT reference sequences to assign V, D and J gene segments. Each retained sequence needed at least a six-nucleotide match to both a V gene segment and a J gene segment. Rearrangements were classified as productive when the CDR3 lacked stop codons and remained in frame with V and J, and all other rearrangements were classified as non-productive. Following IMGT convention, CDR3 was defined as the stretch from the second conserved V-encoded cysteine to the conserved J-encoded phenylalanine. In an earlier analysis of around 600 of the donors, sequences lacking an unambiguous match to a single V gene segment were excluded. In an earlier analysis of 587 of the donors, a V segment was called functional when productive rearrangements were above 56.7%, and segregating when the standard deviation between donors exceeded 5%. A statistical classification framework was built to diagnose cytomegalovirus status from the catalog of TCR beta chain sequences. In a later analysis, TCR nucleotide sequences were compared against IMGT/GENE-DB human TR gene sequences so that V and J genes could be assigned. In a later analysis, CDR3 sequences and most-parsimonious VDJ recombination scenarios were assigned using the TCRdist pipeline. In a later analysis, every TCR beta chain was defined by the combination of its CDR3 amino acid sequence and its V-gene family, and reads without a unique V-gene family were dropped. As a way to deal with suspected cross-contamination and a sequencing artifact, a later analysis dropped nearly 600 nucleotide sequences that were highly shared and had low generation probability. In a later analysis, a clonal expansion index was calculated for each public chain from normalized within-repertoire ranks of inferred template counts. In a later analysis, generation probabilities were computed with a VDJ recombination model fitted to out-of-frame rearrangements, and the resulting probabilities were checked against IGoR. In a later analysis, hypergeometric tests were used to score TCR-TCR, TCR-HLA and TCR-CMV co-occurrence, with a repertoire-size bias correction applied to TCR pairs. A later analysis estimated false discovery rates by permuting HLA or CMV assignments 20 times. In a later analysis, co-occurring TCRs were grouped with DBSCAN, and TCRdist sequence similarity was added when clustering was performed within HLA-allele-positive subsets. Repertoires with fewer than 30,000 or more than 120,000 public chains, plus five repertoires with anomalous nucleotide sharing, were excluded from co-occurrence clustering. In TCRdb, the immuneACCESS table is reduced to in-frame sequences with V and J assigned. These tables do not hold every clone; where another copy was compared, an unresolved V gene accounts for under half, and the others remain unexplained. V, J and clone size derive from that table, while D and trimming were established from the DNA sequence. The sample table holds around 130,000 clones, of which 65% to 85% were seen once. The ten biggest clones cover around 1.8% of the sample.

Spanning cysteine to phenylalanine, the CDR3 consists of 14 amino acids. The entry retains the CDR3 DNA only, 42 bases that are in frame from base 1. CDR1 GTSNPN and CDR2 SVGIG were looked up in the germline V gene (reference sequence). V is shortened by 3 bases, J by 0 bases, and the region joining them spans 10 bases. The cohort consisted of 600 to 700 healthy bone marrow donors. At the time of sampling, every cohort member was nominally healthy, though immune exposures that went unrecorded were likely present. The donor was CMV seronegative and belonged to the group of 352 seronegative cohort members. A peripheral blood sample was provided by each donor, and peripheral blood mononuclear cells were used for TCR beta sequencing. The Qiagen DNeasy Blood Extraction Kit was used to extract genomic DNA from the blood cell samples.

Material for sequencing was PBMCs. The rearranged segments are TRBV30 and TRBJ2-3; the D gene is perhaps TRBD1, from 6 matching bases. The source of this sequence is a middle-aged woman in good health and CMV-seronegative. The DNA sequence is given as TGTGCCTGGAGCAGGGGCTTGAGCACAGATACGCAGTATTTT. Translated, it reads CAWSRGLSTDTQYF.